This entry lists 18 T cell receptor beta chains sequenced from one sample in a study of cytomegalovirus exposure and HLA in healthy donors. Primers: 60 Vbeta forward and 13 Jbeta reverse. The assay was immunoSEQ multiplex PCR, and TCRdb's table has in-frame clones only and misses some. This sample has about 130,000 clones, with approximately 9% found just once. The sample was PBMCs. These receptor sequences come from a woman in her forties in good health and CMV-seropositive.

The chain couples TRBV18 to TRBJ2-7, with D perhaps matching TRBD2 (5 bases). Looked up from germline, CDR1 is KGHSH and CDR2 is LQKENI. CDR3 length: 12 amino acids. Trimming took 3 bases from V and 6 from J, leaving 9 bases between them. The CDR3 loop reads CASSPDRGEQYF. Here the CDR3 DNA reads TGTGCCAGCTCACCCGACCGGGGCGAGCAGTACTTC.

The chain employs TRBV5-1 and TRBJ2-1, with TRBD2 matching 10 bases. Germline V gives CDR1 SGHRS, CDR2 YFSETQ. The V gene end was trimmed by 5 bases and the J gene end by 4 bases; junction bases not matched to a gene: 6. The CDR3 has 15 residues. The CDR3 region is CASRIASGGYNEQFF. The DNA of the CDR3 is TGCGCCAGCAGAATCGCTAGCGGGGGTTACAATGAGCAGTTCTTC.

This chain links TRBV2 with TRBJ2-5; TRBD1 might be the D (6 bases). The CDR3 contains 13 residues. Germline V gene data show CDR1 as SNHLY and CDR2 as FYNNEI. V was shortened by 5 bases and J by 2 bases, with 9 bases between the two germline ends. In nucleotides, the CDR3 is TGTGCCAGCAGTAATGGACAGCAAGAGACCCAGTACTTC. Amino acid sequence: CASSNGQQETQYF.

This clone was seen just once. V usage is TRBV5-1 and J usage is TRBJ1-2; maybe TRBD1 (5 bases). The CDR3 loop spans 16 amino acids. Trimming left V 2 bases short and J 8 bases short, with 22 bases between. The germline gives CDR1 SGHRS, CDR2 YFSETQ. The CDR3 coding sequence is TGCGCCAGCAGCTTTGGGCCCGAGACAGCGCTTTACGGCTACACCTTC. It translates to CASSFGPETALYGYTF.

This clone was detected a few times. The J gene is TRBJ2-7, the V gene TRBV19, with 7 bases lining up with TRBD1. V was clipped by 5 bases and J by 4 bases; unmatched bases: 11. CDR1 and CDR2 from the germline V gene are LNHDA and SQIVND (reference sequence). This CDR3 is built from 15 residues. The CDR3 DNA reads TGTGCCAGTAGTCCCAGACAGGGCCCCCGATACGAGCAGTACTTC. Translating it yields CASSPRQGPRYEQYF.

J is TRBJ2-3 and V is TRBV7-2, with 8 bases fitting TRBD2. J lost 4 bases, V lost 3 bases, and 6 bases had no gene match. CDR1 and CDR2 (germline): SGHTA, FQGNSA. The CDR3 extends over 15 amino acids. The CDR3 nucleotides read TGTGCCAGCAGCTTTCTGGGACTAGTCGCAGATACGCAGTATTTT. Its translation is CASSFLGLVADTQYF.

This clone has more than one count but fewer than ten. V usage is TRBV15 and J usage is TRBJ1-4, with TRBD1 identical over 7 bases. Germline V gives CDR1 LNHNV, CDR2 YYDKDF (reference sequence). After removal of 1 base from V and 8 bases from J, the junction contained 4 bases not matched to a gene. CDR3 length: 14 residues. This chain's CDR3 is CATSRAGTDEKLFF. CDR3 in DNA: TGTGCCACCAGCAGAGCCGGGACAGACGAAAAACTGTTTTTT. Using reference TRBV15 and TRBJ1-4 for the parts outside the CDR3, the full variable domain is DAMVIQNPRYQVTQFGKPVTLSCSQTLNHNVMYWYQQKSSQAPKLLFHYYDKDFNNEADTPDNFQSRRPNTSFCFLDIRSPGLGDTAMYLCATSRAGTDEKLFFGSGTQLSVL.

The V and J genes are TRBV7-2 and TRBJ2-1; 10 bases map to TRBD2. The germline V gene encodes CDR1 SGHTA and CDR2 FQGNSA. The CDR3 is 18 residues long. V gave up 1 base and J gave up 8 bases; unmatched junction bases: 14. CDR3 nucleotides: TGTGCCAGCAGCTTAGTGGTCCTAGGGCTAGCGGGGGACGATGAGCAGTTCTTC. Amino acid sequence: CASSLVVLGLAGDDEQFF.

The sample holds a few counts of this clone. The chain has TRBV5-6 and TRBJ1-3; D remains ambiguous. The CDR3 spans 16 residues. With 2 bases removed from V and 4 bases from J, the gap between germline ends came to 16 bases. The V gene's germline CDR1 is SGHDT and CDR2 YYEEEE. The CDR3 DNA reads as TGTGCCAGCAGCTTCATGACTGTCACTCTCGGAAACACCATATATTTT. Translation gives CASSFMTVTLGNTIYF.

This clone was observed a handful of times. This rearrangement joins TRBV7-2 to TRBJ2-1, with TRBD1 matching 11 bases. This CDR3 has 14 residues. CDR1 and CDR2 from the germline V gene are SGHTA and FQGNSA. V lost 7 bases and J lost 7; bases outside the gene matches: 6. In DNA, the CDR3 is TGTGCCAGCATCAAAGGACAGGGGGCAAATGAGCAGTTCTTC. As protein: CASIKGQGANEQFF.

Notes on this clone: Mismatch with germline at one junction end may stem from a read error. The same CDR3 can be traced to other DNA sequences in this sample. The CDR3: CASSSLGQGQNSPLHF. The CDR3 nucleotides are TGTGCCAGCAGTTCCCTCGGACAGGGTCAAAATTCCCCCCTCCACTTT. The V gene is TRBV27, the J gene TRBJ1-6; TRBD1 matches at 8 bases. The V gene's germline CDR1 is MNHEY and CDR2 SMNVEV (reference sequence). This CDR3 comprises 16 residues.

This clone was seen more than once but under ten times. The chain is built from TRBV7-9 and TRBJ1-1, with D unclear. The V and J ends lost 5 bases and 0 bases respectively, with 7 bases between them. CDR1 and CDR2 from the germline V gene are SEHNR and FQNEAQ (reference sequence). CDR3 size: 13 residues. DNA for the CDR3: TGTGCCAGCAGCCCTGTCCTGAACACTGAAGCTTTCTTT. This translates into CASSPVLNTEAFF.

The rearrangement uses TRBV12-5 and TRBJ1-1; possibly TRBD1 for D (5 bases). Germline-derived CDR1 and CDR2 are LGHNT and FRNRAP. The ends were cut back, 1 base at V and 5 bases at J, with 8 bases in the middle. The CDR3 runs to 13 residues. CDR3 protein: CASGLETGTEAFF. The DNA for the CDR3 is TGTGCTAGTGGTTTGGAAACAGGTACTGAAGCTTTCTTT.

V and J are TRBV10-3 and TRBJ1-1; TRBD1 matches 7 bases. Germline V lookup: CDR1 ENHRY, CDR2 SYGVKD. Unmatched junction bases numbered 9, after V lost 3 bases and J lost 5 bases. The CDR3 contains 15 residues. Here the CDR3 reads CAISDTGAFWTEAFF. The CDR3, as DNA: TGTGCCATCAGTGACACAGGGGCGTTTTGGACTGAAGCTTTCTTT.

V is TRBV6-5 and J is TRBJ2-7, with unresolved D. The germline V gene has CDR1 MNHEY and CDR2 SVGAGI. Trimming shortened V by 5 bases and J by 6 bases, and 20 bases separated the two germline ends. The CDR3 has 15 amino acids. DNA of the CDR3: TGTGCCAGCAGTCCATTGTCCCATGTGCAGTCCGAGCAGTACTTC. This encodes CASSPLSHVQSEQYF.

CDR3 amino acids: CATSRDGGPNSYEQYF. CDR3 coding DNA: TGTGCCACCAGCAGAGATGGGGGCCCCAACTCCTACGAGCAGTACTTC. This chain uses TRBV15 with TRBJ2-7; tentatively, D is TRBD1 (6 bases). Germline loops: CDR1 LNHNV, CDR2 YYDKDF (reference sequence). The CDR3 runs to 16 residues. Trimming stripped 0 bases from V and 0 bases from J, with 12 bases between.

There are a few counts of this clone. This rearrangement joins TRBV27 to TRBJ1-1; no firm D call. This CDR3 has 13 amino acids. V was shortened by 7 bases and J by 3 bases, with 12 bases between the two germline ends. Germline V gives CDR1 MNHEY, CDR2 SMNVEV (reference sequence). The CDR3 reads CASMAELDTEAFF. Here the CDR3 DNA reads TGTGCCAGCATGGCGGAACTGGACACTGAAGCTTTCTTT.

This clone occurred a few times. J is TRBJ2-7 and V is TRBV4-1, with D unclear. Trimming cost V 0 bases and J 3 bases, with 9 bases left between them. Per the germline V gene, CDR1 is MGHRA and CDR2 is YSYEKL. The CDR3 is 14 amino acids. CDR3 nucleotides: TGCGCCAGCAGCCAAGAGGCCTTGATCTACGAGCAGTACTTC. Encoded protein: CASSQEALIYEQYF.